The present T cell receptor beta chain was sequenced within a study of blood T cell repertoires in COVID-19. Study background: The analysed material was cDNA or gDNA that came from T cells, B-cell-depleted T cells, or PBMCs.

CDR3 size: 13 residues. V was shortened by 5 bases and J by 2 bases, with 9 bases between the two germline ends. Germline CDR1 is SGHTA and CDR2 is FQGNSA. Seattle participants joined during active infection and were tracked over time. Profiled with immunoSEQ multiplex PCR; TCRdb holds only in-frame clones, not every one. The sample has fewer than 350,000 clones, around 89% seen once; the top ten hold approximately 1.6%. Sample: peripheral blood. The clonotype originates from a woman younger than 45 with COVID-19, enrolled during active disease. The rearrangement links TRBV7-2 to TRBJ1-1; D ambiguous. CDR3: CASSQEVNTEAFF. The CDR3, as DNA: TGTGCCAGCAGCCAAGAGGTTAACACTGAAGCTTTCTTT.